The clone carrying this T cell receptor beta chain was picked up many times. Its antigen is unidentified. Deletions cut 2 bases from V and 10 bases from J, with 17 bases between. Germline values: CDR1 PRHDT, CDR2 FYEKMQ (reference sequence). The CDR3 contains 14 residues. These data are taken from a study of T cells in Graves' hyperthyroidism and ophthalmopathy. Study-wide points: Most clonotypes expanded in the thyroid (above 0.001) were also present in blood. Researchers report that a 13 V-J model separated ophthalmopathy from stable hyperthyroidism.

Hyperthyroidism in the patients, aged 18 to 65, was newly diagnosed and under 2 months in duration. Cells are PBMCs isolated from more than 8.5 ml of fresh blood. RNA transcripts provided the source from which TCR beta CDR3 regions were amplified. First-round RT-PCR targeting the TCR CDR3 was performed with the HTBI primer set. In TCRdb, the multiplex PCR reads were re-called with MiXCR into one record per CDR3 protein. The table shows approximately 640,000 distinct CDR3 sequences, with 15% to 20% occurring only once. Sequencing was carried out using blood. The origin of this receptor is a woman aged 25 to 39 with Graves' hyperthyroidism. The chain carries TRBV13 and TRBJ1-1; the D is unclear. As DNA, the CDR3 is TGTGCCAGCAGCTTAAGCGACACCCCTAGCGGAGCTTTCTTT. Translated: CASSLSDTPSGAFF.